The 25 T cell receptor beta chains presented below share a single source sample, sequenced in a study of T cell changes during pregnancy in multiple sclerosis. Only in-frame clones appear in the TCRdb table, and some are missing; sequencing was by immunoSEQ multiplex PCR. Found here are more than 70,000 clones, around 92% of them singletons; the top ten hold around 1.7%. This specimen was peripheral blood, taken after pregnancy. The source of these receptors is a female donor in good health, enrolled as a control in a pregnancy study.

This rearrangement joins TRBV6-5 to TRBJ1-6, with 10 bases matching TRBD1. The CDR3 contains 14 residues. Germline V lookup: CDR1 MNHEY, CDR2 SVGAGI. Losses at the gene ends were 6 bases for V and 9 bases for J; bases not matched to a gene: 5. CDR3 sequence: CASSRDRGGSPLHF. DNA of the CDR3: TGTGCCAGCAGCCGGGACAGGGGTGGTTCACCCCTCCACTTT.

V gene TRBV5-8 combines with J gene TRBJ2-7; unclear D gene. Per germline, CDR1 SGHTS and CDR2 YDEGEE. The germline V and J ends were trimmed by 7 bases and 2 bases, with 16 bases remaining between them. CDR3 length equals 14 residues. The CDR3 loop is CASARGSIAYEQYF. The DNA for the CDR3 is TGTGCCAGCGCCCGAGGTAGTATCGCCTACGAGCAGTACTTC.

DNA for the CDR3: TGTGCCAGCAGCTTCACGCGGACAGGAGGGGACACTGAAGCTTTCTTT. Its translation is CASSFTRTGGDTEAFF. The chain uses TRBV9 and TRBJ1-1, with TRBD1 identical over 7 bases. This CDR3 contains 16 residues. Germline CDR1 and CDR2: SGDLS and YYNGEE. V dropped 4 bases and J dropped 3; count of bases not matched to a gene: 12.

This rearrangement joins TRBV2 to TRBJ1-4; 7 bases map to TRBD1. Germline loops: CDR1 SNHLY, CDR2 FYNNEI. Trimming took 8 bases from V and 3 from J; bases not matched to a gene: 9. The CDR3 loop spans 15 amino acids. CDR3 sequence reads: CASSPDQGANEKLFF. The CDR3 DNA sequence: TGTGCCAGCTCCCCTGACCAGGGGGCTAATGAAAAACTGTTTTTT. The complete variable domain, with remaining parts taken from reference TRBV2 and TRBJ1-4, reads EPEVTQTPSHQVTQMGQEVILRCVPISNHLYFYWYRQILGQKVEFLVSFYNNEISEKSEIFDDQFSVERPDGSNFTLKIRSTKLEDSAMYFCASSPDQGANEKLFFGSGTQLSVL.

The gene calls are TRBV5-4 and TRBJ2-3; 9 nucleotides match TRBD2. The germline V gene has CDR1 SGHNT and CDR2 YYREEE (reference sequence). This CDR3 contains 16 residues. Unmatched junction bases numbered 10, after V lost 4 bases and J lost 4 bases. The CDR3 protein is CASSPIAGEGADTQYF. In DNA form, the CDR3 reads TGTGCCAGCAGCCCCATAGCGGGGGAAGGGGCAGATACGCAGTATTTT.

This rearrangement joins TRBV9 to TRBJ1-2, with TRBD1 as a possible D gene (5 bases). Trimming cost V 0 bases and J 2 bases, with 14 bases left between them. CDR1 SGDLS and CDR2 YYNGEE come from the germline V gene. The CDR3 loop spans 16 amino acids. CDR3 amino acids: CASSVDSAGQNYGYTF. CDR3 DNA sequence: TGTGCCAGCAGCGTAGACTCTGCAGGGCAGAACTATGGCTACACCTTC.

J is TRBJ2-1 and V is TRBV7-9, with TRBD1 as a possible D gene (5 bases). This CDR3 spans 13 amino acids. Germline V lookup: CDR1 SEHNR, CDR2 FQNEAQ (reference sequence). V dropped 7 bases and J dropped 10 bases, with 17 bases sitting between them. CDR3 region: CASTPAGRNEQFF. CDR3 nucleotides: TGTGCCAGCACCCCTGCAGGGCGGAACGAGCAGTTCTTC.

The V call is TRBV2, the J call TRBJ1-1, with D tentatively TRBD1 (5 bases). CDR1 SNHLY and CDR2 FYNNEI come from the germline V gene. This CDR3 spans 13 amino acids. Trimming shortened V by 7 bases and J by 1 base, and 10 bases separated the two germline ends. The CDR3 reads CASNPTGNTEAFF. DNA of the CDR3: TGTGCCAGCAACCCCACAGGGAACACTGAAGCTTTCTTT.

This clone was detected once. The rearrangement uses TRBV6-1 and TRBJ2-5; 7 positions match TRBD2. The end of the DNA is better explained by TRBJ2-7, so the J call may be wrong. CDR3 length: 14 residues. The germline gives CDR1 MNHNS, CDR2 SASEGT. This CDR3 is CASRTRDYSYEQYF. The CDR3 DNA follows: TGTGCCAGCAGAACCCGGGACTACTCCTACGAGCAGTACTTC.

This chain joins TRBV5-1 and TRBJ2-6; 7 bases fit TRBD2. This CDR3 comprises 16 residues. Germline trimming cut 9 bases from V and 0 bases from J; bases unmatched to any gene: 9. Germline loops: CDR1 SGHRS, CDR2 YFSETQ. The CDR3 region has the DNA TGCGCCACGGGGAGGGGTGATAGCTCTGGGGCCAACGTCCTGACTTTC. Translated: CATGRGDSSGANVLTF.

The chain employs TRBV5-5 and TRBJ1-2; a possible D gene is TRBD1 (6 bases). Trimming pared 4 bases from V and 4 bases from J, leaving 14 bases between. Germline V lookup: CDR1 SGHKS, CDR2 YYEKEE (reference sequence). CDR3 size: 14 residues. The CDR3 spells CASSTWTALYGYTF. In DNA form, the CDR3 reads TGTGCCAGCAGCACCTGGACAGCGCTCTATGGCTACACCTTC.

The rearrangement links TRBV7-2 to TRBJ2-5; TRBD2 agrees at 7 bases. This CDR3 has 15 residues. V lost 5 bases to trimming and J lost 4 bases; unmatched junction nucleotides: 10. The germline V gene has CDR1 SGHTA and CDR2 FQGNSA. CDR3 sequence (DNA): TGTGCCAGCAGCCCCCAGGTCCTAGCGGCAGAGACCCAGTACTTC. Residues: CASSPQVLAAETQYF.

The V and J genes are TRBV7-2 and TRBJ1-2; TRBD1 matches at 7 bases. Germline loops: CDR1 SGHTA, CDR2 FQGNSA. Germline trimming cut 2 bases from V and 6 bases from J; bases unmatched to any gene: 9. The CDR3 length is 15 residues. Here the CDR3 DNA reads TGTGCCAGCAGCTTATCCGGGACAGTGACGAATGGCTACACCTTC. Its protein is CASSLSGTVTNGYTF.

DNA for the CDR3: TGTGCCAGCAGTGAGCGGGACAGCTTTAATTCACCCCTCCACTTT. Translating it yields CASSERDSFNSPLHF. J is TRBJ1-6 and V is TRBV2; 7 bases match TRBD1. Losses at the gene ends were 3 bases for V and 6 bases for J; bases not matched to a gene: 5. Germline V CDR1 and CDR2: SNHLY, FYNNEI. This CDR3 is 15 amino acids long.

This chain uses TRBV6-5 with TRBJ2-1, with D possibly matching TRBD2 (7 bases). This CDR3 spans 16 amino acids. Trimming cost V 4 bases and J 6 bases, with 19 bases left between them. Germline V lookup: CDR1 MNHEY, CDR2 SVGAGI. CDR3: CASSSMLGGPTNEQFF. The CDR3 coding sequence is TGTGCCAGCAGTTCGATGCTGGGGGGGCCCACCAATGAGCAGTTCTTC.

This chain connects TRBV7-9 to TRBJ1-1, with TRBD1 matching over 9 bases. The CDR3 sequence is 15 residues long. Germline V gives CDR1 SEHNR, CDR2 FQNEAQ (reference sequence). Germline trimming cut 4 bases from V and 2 bases from J; bases unmatched to any gene: 5. The CDR3 nucleotides read TGTGCCAGCAGCTCACAGGGGGCGCTTAACACTGAAGCTTTCTTT. Translating it yields CASSSQGALNTEAFF. The full variable domain, rest sourced from reference TRBV7-9 and TRBJ1-1, is DTGVSQNPRHKITKRGQNVTFRCDPISEHNRLYWYRQTLGQGPEFLTYFQNEAQLEKSRLLSDRFSAERPKGSFSTLEIQRTEQGDSAMYLCASSSQGALNTEAFFGQGTRLTVV.

The rearrangement joins TRBV11-1 to TRBJ2-3, with D possibly matching TRBD2 (6 bases). Trimming shortened V by 6 bases and J by 0 bases, and 22 bases separated the two germline ends. The CDR3 extends over 18 amino acids. Looked up from germline, CDR1 is SGHAT and CDR2 is FQDESV (reference sequence). The CDR3 here is CASRNPWMAGTSTDTQYF. For the CDR3, the DNA is TGTGCCAGCAGAAACCCTTGGATGGCGGGAACTAGCACAGATACGCAGTATTTT.

The chain is built from TRBV27 and TRBJ2-3, with a possible D match to TRBD2 (7 bases). Germline V CDR1 and CDR2: MNHEY, SMNVEV (reference sequence). V lost 2 bases and J 1 base, leaving 16 bases between the germline ends. This CDR3 has 17 amino acids. The CDR3 protein is CASSLGSGRGRTDTQYF. CDR3 bases: TGTGCCAGCAGTTTAGGGTCTGGGCGGGGGCGCACAGATACGCAGTATTTT.

The chain carries TRBV7-3 and TRBJ2-2, with TRBD2 as a possible D gene (5 bases). This CDR3 is 13 amino acids long. V was shortened by 5 bases and J by 7 bases, with 11 bases between the two germline ends. CDR1 SGHTA and CDR2 FQGTGA come from the germline V gene. CDR3 protein: CASSPIGNGELFF. In DNA form, the CDR3 reads TGTGCCAGCAGCCCAATCGGGAACGGGGAGCTGTTTTTT.

The chain combines TRBV19 with TRBJ1-5; unclear D gene. Trimming pared 7 bases from V and 5 bases from J, leaving 9 bases between. This CDR3 region has 12 residues. From germline, CDR1 is LNHDA and CDR2 SQIVND (reference sequence). The CDR3 bases are TGTGCCAGTACTACCAATGATCAGCCCCAGCATTTT. The encoded protein is CASTTNDQPQHF.

This rearrangement joins TRBV4-2 to TRBJ2-1; 7 bases line up with TRBD2. The trim removed 7 bases at V and 9 bases at J, leaving 18 bases unmatched. Germline V CDR1 and CDR2: LGHNA, YNFKEQ. The CDR3 is 16 amino acids. The chain's CDR3 is CASTHGGGRGVGEQFF. The CDR3 region has the DNA TGTGCCAGCACCCACGGGGGAGGACGGGGGGTGGGTGAGCAGTTCTTC.

This chain's CDR3 is CAISEWTGGSYGYTF. DNA for the CDR3: TGTGCCATCAGTGAATGGACAGGGGGCTCCTATGGCTACACCTTC. V usage is TRBV10-3 and J usage is TRBJ1-2, with 11 bases that match TRBD1. Germline V gives CDR1 ENHRY, CDR2 SYGVKD. The trim removed 3 bases at V and 4 bases at J, leaving 4 bases unmatched. The CDR3 contains 15 residues.

The V and J genes are TRBV10-3 and TRBJ1-2, with 9 bases identical to TRBD1. The V and J ends lost 0 bases and 4 bases, in that order; junction bases with no gene match: 3. The CDR3 length is 15 residues. CDR1 is ENHRY, CDR2 SYGVKD, per germline. CDR3 coding DNA: TGTGCCATCAGTGAGTCGCACAGGGGGCTCTATGGCTACACCTTC. As protein: CAISESHRGLYGYTF.

This clone showed up just once. The chain employs TRBV7-9 and TRBJ1-5; tentative D call: TRBD1 (6 bases). Between the trimmed V and J ends, which lost 3 bases and 3 bases, there was a span of 9 bases. CDR1 is SEHNR, CDR2 FQNEAQ, per germline (reference sequence). The CDR3 runs to 14 residues. As DNA, the CDR3 is TGTGCCAGCAGCTTCGGGGGGGCCAATCAGCCCCAGCATTTT. Residues: CASSFGGANQPQHF.

The gene calls are TRBV7-9 and TRBJ1-1; unclear D gene. This CDR3 is built from 12 residues. The germline CDR1 and CDR2 sequences are SEHNR and FQNEAQ (reference sequence). The V gene lost 4 bases and the J gene lost 1 base, with 4 bases spanning the gap. The CDR3 reads CASSSQNTEAFF. In DNA form, the CDR3 reads TGTGCCAGCAGCTCCCAGAACACTGAAGCTTTCTTT.